These T cell receptor beta chains were read from a single sample in a study of blood T cells in healthy people across ages. TCRdb called the 5' RACE reads again in MiXCR, with one record for every CDR3 protein. The table records 1.5 million to 2 million distinct CDR3 sequences, roughly 27% of them present only once. The sample was blood. These receptors all stem from a woman aged 25 to 39 in good health. Each CDR3 is given with its conserved first and last residue. The D gene is left open where the match is weak. Some rows mark clone size as missing; the rest say once, few, many or name a class of expanded clone.

J,V,D,size,DNA,CDR3
TRBJ2-1,TRBV20-1,TRBD2,.,TGCAGTGTCTCGACTAGCGGAAAAGAGCAGTTCTTC,CSVSTSGKEQFF
TRBJ2-4,TRBV3-1,.,.,TGTGCCAGCAGCCTCTCGGGGATAGAGCACTTC,CASSLSGIEHF
TRBJ1-6,TRBV5-6,.,many,TGTGCCAGCAGCCTTCTAGGGAATTCACCCCTCCACTTT,CASSLLGNSPLHF
TRBJ1-1,TRBV28,.,.,TGTGCCAGCAGTTCCACCCCCACTGAAGCTTTCTTT,CASSSTPTEAFF
TRBJ2-3,TRBV18,TRBD2,few,TGTGCCAGCTCACCCAGGACTAGCGGGAGTTCAGATACGCAGTATTTT,CASSPRTSGSSDTQYF
TRBJ1-5,TRBV28,TRBD1,few,TGTGCCAGCAGGGCAGGGGGTAGTGGCCAGCCCCAGCATTTT,CASRAGGSGQPQHF
TRBJ1-1,TRBV29-1,.,few,TGCAGCGTGGGGACAATGAACACTGAAGCTTTCTTT,CSVGTMNTEAFF
TRBJ1-4,TRBV2,.,.,TGTGCCAGCAGCTCGACGGGGAATAGCAATGAAAAACTGTTTTTT,CASSSTGNSNEKLFF
TRBJ2-3,TRBV12-3/TRBV12-4,TRBD1,.,TGTGCCAGCAGTCCCGGGACAGGGGAATCCCATACGCAGTATTTT,CASSPGTGESHTQYF
TRBJ2-2,TRBV11-2,TRBD1,.,TGTGCCAGCAGCCCGTACCTCCGACAGGGTTTGGACACCGGGGAGCTGTTTTTT,CASSPYLRQGLDTGELFF
TRBJ2-5,TRBV4-2,.,many,TGTGCCAGCAGCCAAGGCGGCTCTAAAGAGACCCAGTACTTC,CASSQGGSKETQYF
TRBJ1-6,TRBV5-1,.,.,TGCGCCAGCAGCCCGCATGGAGCGAGGACAGACATAGGAGGGAATTCACCCCTCCACTTT,CASSPHGARTDIGGNSPLHF
TRBJ2-7,TRBV5-1,.,.,TGCGCCAGCAGCCCCCATGATACCTACGAGCAGTACTTC,CASSPHDTYEQYF
TRBJ2-3,TRBV10-3,TRBD2,.,TGTGCCATCAGTGAGCGGAGCGGGGGGAGGACAGATACGCAGTATTTT,CAISERSGGRTDTQYF
TRBJ1-5,TRBV30,.,.,TGTGCCTGGAGGTCCAGGGCTCGCAATCAGCCCCAGCATTTT,CAWRSRARNQPQHF
TRBJ2-1,TRBV7-2,TRBD2,many,TGTGCCAGCAGCTTAGGTCTAGCGGGGGGACCCTACTACAATGAGCAGTTCTTC,CASSLGLAGGPYYNEQFF
TRBJ2-2,TRBV12-3/TRBV12-4,TRBD1,.,TGTGCCAGCAGCCGAGGGACAGGGGTCATCACCGGGGAGCTGTTTTTT,CASSRGTGVITGELFF
TRBJ1-5,TRBV5-5,.,.,TGTGCCAGCAGCTCCGGGCCTAGCAATCAGCCCCAGCATTTT,CASSSGPSNQPQHF
TRBJ2-3,TRBV7-2,TRBD2,.,TGTGCCAGCAGCTTAGCTGGGGCGGGGGGGCGGACAGATACGCAGTATTTT,CASSLAGAGGRTDTQYF
TRBJ2-1,TRBV5-5,TRBD2,many,TGTGCCAGCAGCCCGAGGGGAGCGGGAGGCAACAATGAGCAGTTCTTC,CASSPRGAGGNNEQFF
TRBJ2-3,TRBV7-9,TRBD2,few,TGTGCCAGCAGCTTAGGAGGCGGGAGGGGGCCTTCAGATACGCAGTATTTT,CASSLGGGRGPSDTQYF
TRBJ2-1,TRBV2,.,.,TGTGCCAGCAGTGAAGGGCGGACGGGCGAGCAGTTCTTC,CASSEGRTGEQFF
TRBJ2-4,TRBV24-1,TRBD2,.,TGTGCCGCCAGTAATTCTGCAGCGGGGGGAGTTTTAAACATTCAGTACTTC,CAASNSAAGGVLNIQYF
TRBJ2-5,TRBV12-3/TRBV12-4,TRBD2,many,TGTGCCAGCAGTGCGACTAGCGGGAGTGAGACCCAGTACTTC,CASSATSGSETQYF
TRBJ2-1,TRBV27,TRBD1,few,TGTGCCAGCAGTTTATCCCCTCCCAGGGGGAATGAGCAGTTCTTC,CASSLSPPRGNEQFF
TRBJ1-3,TRBV27,.,.,TGTGCCAGCAGTTTATTTTGGGGTGACTCTGGAAACACCATATATTTT,CASSLFWGDSGNTIYF
TRBJ1-5,TRBV28,.,.,TGTGCCAGCATCCGGCAGGGCAATCAGCCCCAGCATTTT,CASIRQGNQPQHF
TRBJ2-1,TRBV7-9,TRBD2,many,TGTGCCAGCAGCCCTACTAGCGTCTCCTACAATGAGCAGTTCTTC,CASSPTSVSYNEQFF
TRBJ1-2,TRBV20-1,.,.,TGCAGTGCTAGAGCGGAGAGGTCGGGCGGCTACACCTTC,CSARAERSGGYTF
TRBJ1-4,TRBV5-1,TRBD1,.,TGCGCCAGCAGCAGAGACCGGACAGGCTATAATGAAAAACTGTTTTTT,CASSRDRTGYNEKLFF
TRBJ2-1,TRBV29-1,TRBD1,many,TGCAGCGTTGATCAGGGGGCAGGTGAGCAGTTCTTC,CSVDQGAGEQFF
TRBJ2-7,TRBV7-9,.,few,TGTGCCAGCAGCTTACTGGCTAGCGCGAGCTACGAGCAGTACTTC,CASSLLASASYEQYF
TRBJ1-2,TRBV20-1,.,few,TGCAGTGCTAAGACGGAATCCAACTATGGCTACACCTTC,CSAKTESNYGYTF
TRBJ2-5,TRBV11-2,.,.,TGTGCCAGCAGCGAATCCCGGGCAGGCCAAGAGACCCAGTACTTC,CASSESRAGQETQYF
TRBJ2-7,TRBV28,TRBD2,.,TGTGCCAGCAGATCGCCCCATCGGACTAGAAACTCCTACGAGCAGTACTTC,CASRSPHRTRNSYEQYF
TRBJ1-4,TRBV20-1,.,few,TGCAGTCCTAAGGACCGGAATGAAAAACTGTTTTTT,CSPKDRNEKLFF
TRBJ2-7,TRBV6-2/TRBV6-3,.,few,TGTGCCAGCAGTCCAGCCTCCGAGACAACTCTGGAGCAGTACTTC,CASSPASETTLEQYF
TRBJ2-1,TRBV29-1,.,.,TGCAGCGTCCAGGGAAGGTTCAACAATGAGCAGTTCTTC,CSVQGRFNNEQFF
TRBJ2-7,TRBV7-2,.,few,TGTGCCGGCAGCTTATGGGATTACGAGCAGTACTTC,CAGSLWDYEQYF
TRBJ1-2,TRBV7-2,.,few,TGTGCCAGCAGACTTCCCGGGACTTACTATGGCTACACCTTC,CASRLPGTYYGYTF
TRBJ2-1,TRBV7-2,.,many,TGTGCCAGCAGCCGAGGACAGGAGGGGTATGAGCAGTTCTTC,CASSRGQEGYEQFF
TRBJ1-2,TRBV19,.,.,TGTGCCAGTACCCCGGCGGTTGGGGCCAACTATGGCTACACCTTC,CASTPAVGANYGYTF